These 8 T cell receptor beta chains came from one sample sequenced in a study of cytomegalovirus exposure and HLA in healthy donors. The PCR ran on 60 Vbeta and 13 Jbeta primers. Clones were read by immunoSEQ multiplex PCR, and TCRdb kept only the in-frame ones, dropping some. The data contain fewer than 200,000 clones, approximately 78% of them seen just once; the ten biggest clones take up around an eighth. The sequencing sample was made of PBMCs. All receptors derive from a woman aged 25 to 39 in good health and CMV-seropositive.

The V gene is TRBV30, the J gene TRBJ1-5; D not resolved. The CDR3 spans 14 residues. The V end lost 1 base, the J end lost 3 bases, and 10 bases lay between the germline ends. Germline V gene lookup returns CDR1 GTSNPN and CDR2 SVGIG (reference sequence). The CDR3 DNA sequence: TGTGCCTGGAGTGGCGTTTCCTCCAATCAGCCCCAGCATTTT. It encodes CAWSGVSSNQPQHF.

The chain combines TRBV4-1 with TRBJ1-1; possible D gene TRBD1, 6 bases. Trimming took 3 bases from V and 4 from J, leaving 15 bases between them. CDR1 is MGHRA and CDR2 is YSYEKL in the germline V gene. The CDR3 extends over 15 amino acids. The CDR3 is CASSHGDMKSTEAFF. CDR3 bases: TGCGCCAGCAGCCACGGGGACATGAAATCCACTGAAGCTTTCTTT.

This clone was detected only a few times. V usage is TRBV6-1 and J usage is TRBJ2-1; 9 nucleotides align to TRBD2. The CDR3 length is 14 residues. Germline V gene lookup returns CDR1 MNHNS and CDR2 SASEGT. The V segment lost 2 bases and the J segment 9 bases; nucleotides outside the gene matches: 5. The DNA for the CDR3 is TGTGCCAGCAGTGAACTAGCGGGGAGGGCTGAGCAGTTCTTC. This codes for CASSELAGRAEQFF.

This clone was observed once. The V call is TRBV5-1, the J call TRBJ1-5; D perhaps matches TRBD1 (5 bases). Germline CDR1 and CDR2: SGHRS and YFSETQ. Trimming cost V 3 bases and J 6 bases, with 13 bases left between them. There are 14 residues in the CDR3. The CDR3 sequence: CASSSTGGGQPQHF. For the CDR3, the DNA is TGCGCCAGCAGCTCCACCGGGGGAGGTCAGCCCCAGCATTTT.

The V gene is TRBV28, the J gene TRBJ2-5, with 9 bases fitting TRBD2. V was pared by 3 bases and J by 6 bases, with 5 bases of the junction left unmatched. The CDR3 contains 14 residues. From germline, CDR1 is MDHEN and CDR2 SYDVKM. DNA for the CDR3: TGTGCCAGCAGTTTGGCGGGAGGGCCTAAGACCCAGTACTTC. Amino acids: CASSLAGGPKTQYF.

This sequence joins TRBV5-1 and TRBJ2-6, with TRBD1 matching over 9 bases. The CDR3 totals 15 residues. The germline V gene has CDR1 SGHRS and CDR2 YFSETQ. The junction had 3 bases not matched to a gene; V was cut back by 4 bases and J by 4 bases. The CDR3 region has the DNA TGCGCCAGCAGCCCCACAGGGGGCGGGGCCAACGTCCTGACTTTC. Residues: CASSPTGGGANVLTF.

Of note for this clone: One end of the junction is discordant with germline, which a read error may explain. V and J are TRBV7-9 and TRBJ2-7, with 10 bases that match TRBD2. Germline loops: CDR1 SEHNR, CDR2 FQNEAQ (reference sequence). CDR3 size: 16 residues. The CDR3 is CSSSLEGAAGGSEQYF. The CDR3 coding sequence is TGTTCCAGCAGCCTCGAGGGCGCAGCGGGAGGGAGCGAGCAGTACTTC.

The genes are TRBV28 and TRBJ1-4; TRBD1 matches 9 bases. Per germline, CDR1 MDHEN and CDR2 SYDVKM. The J segment lost 8 bases and the V segment lost 7 bases, leaving 8 bases of the junction unmatched. CDR3 length: 14 amino acids. The CDR3 DNA reads as TGTGCCAGCAACCCCGGGACAGGGAGGGAAAAACTGTTTTTT. Amino acids: CASNPGTGREKLFF. The full variable domain, rest sourced from reference TRBV28 and TRBJ1-4, is DVKVTQSSRYLVKRTGEKVFLECVQDMDHENMFWYRQDPGLGLRLIYFSYDVKMKEKGDIPEGYSVSREKKERFSLILESASTNQTSMYLCASNPGTGREKLFFGSGTQLSVL.